The 26 T cell receptor beta chains below were found in one sample sequenced in a study of T cell repertoires in cytomegalovirus infection. MiXCR, applied by TCRdb to the reads, yields one record per CDR3 protein. The table includes around 440,000 distinct CDR3 sequences, over 9% detected once. The sequenced sample was PBMCs. The receptors shown here come from a human donor in good health (CMV status not recorded). Some clones in this sample may be carry-over from other donors' samples.

In regard to this clonotype: The missing conserved phenylalanine or tryptophan at the end of this CDR3 makes a read error likely. The V and J genes are TRBV7-9 and TRBJ1-5; TRBD1 matches at 7 bases. In germline, CDR1 is SEHNR, CDR2 FQNEAQ (reference sequence). V was pared by 2 bases and J by 6 bases, with 1 base of the junction left unmatched. The CDR3 has 13 amino acids. CDR3 nucleotide sequence: TGTGCCAGCAGCTTACCAGGGGGTCAGCCCCAGCATTTG. This gives the protein CASSLPGGQPQHL.

This clonotype has only a few counts. The chain recombines TRBV4-2 with TRBJ2-2; 11 bases fit TRBD2. CDR1 and CDR2 from the germline V gene are LGHNA and YNFKEQ. The CDR3 sequence is 16 residues long. The V and J ends lost 1 base and 6 bases, in that order; junction bases with no gene match: 4. The CDR3 here is CASSQVSGRAAGELFF. CDR3 DNA sequence: TGTGCCAGCAGCCAAGTTAGCGGGAGGGCCGCCGGGGAGCTGTTTTTT.

In its sample, this clonotype was seen many times. This rearrangement joins TRBV25-1 to TRBJ2-1; 7 positions match TRBD2. J lost 4 bases, V lost 2 bases, and 11 bases had no gene match. CDR3 length: 17 amino acids. CDR1 and CDR2 from the germline V gene are MGHDK and SYGVNS. CDR3 region: CASSEKVELAPYNEQFF. CDR3 bases: TGTGCCAGCAGTGAAAAGGTTGAACTAGCGCCTTACAATGAGCAGTTCTTC.

This clonotype was found a few times. This chain uses TRBV20-1 with TRBJ1-3, with D possibly being TRBD1 (5 bases). This CDR3 is built from 17 residues. Germline CDR1 and CDR2: DFQATT and SNEGSKA (reference sequence). V was clipped by 0 bases and J by 0 bases, with 15 bases between them. DNA for the CDR3: TGCAGTGCTAGAGAACAGGAAATCCAGAGCTCTGGAAACACCATATATTTT. It encodes CSAREQEIQSSGNTIYF.

A few counts support this clonotype. This chain uses TRBV19 with TRBJ1-3; D unresolved. The CDR3 spans 13 residues. Germline V gives CDR1 LNHDA, CDR2 SQIVND (reference sequence). The V gene lost 7 bases and the J gene lost 2 bases, with 9 bases spanning the gap. CDR3 sequence: CASTEAPGNTIYF. DNA for the CDR3: TGTGCCAGTACAGAGGCGCCTGGAAACACCATATATTTT.

The genes are TRBV20-1 and TRBJ1-2; maybe TRBD1 (5 bases). CDR1 is DFQATT and CDR2 is SNEGSKA in the germline V gene (reference sequence). CDR3 length: 13 residues. V was shortened by 5 bases and J by 7 bases, with 17 bases between the two germline ends. In nucleotides, the CDR3 is TGCAGTGCTCGGACGGGGCGGGCTTCTGGCTACACCTTC. This codes for CSARTGRASGYTF.

A few counts support this clonotype. The rearrangement uses TRBV5-6 and TRBJ1-6; 11 bases map to TRBD1. The CDR3 covers 15 residues. Trimming removed 3 bases from V and 8 bases from J; junction bases left unmatched: 4. Looked up from germline, CDR1 is SGHDT and CDR2 is YYEEEE. The CDR3 sequence: CASSWPGQGDSPLHF. The CDR3 nucleotides read TGTGCCAGCAGCTGGCCGGGACAGGGGGATTCACCCCTCCACTTT. The whole variable domain, remainder taken from reference TRBV5-6 and TRBJ1-6, is DAGVTQSPTHLIKTRGQQVTLRCSPKSGHDTVSWYQQALGQGPQFIFQYYEEEERQRGNFPDRFSGHQFPNYSSELNVNALLLGDSALYLCASSWPGQGDSPLHFGNGTRLTVT.

This clonotype was picked up a small number of times. V and J are TRBV10-3 and TRBJ1-1; D perhaps matches TRBD1 (5 bases). CDR1 and CDR2 (germline): ENHRY, SYGVKD. The length of the CDR3 is 13 residues. V lost 3 bases, J lost 5 bases, and 10 bases lay in between. CDR3: CAISDGAGTEAFF. Written as DNA, the CDR3 is TGTGCCATCAGTGATGGGGCAGGGACTGAAGCTTTCTTT.

This clonotype has a handful of counts. The V call is TRBV28, the J call TRBJ2-1, with D possibly TRBD1 on 6 matching bases. Germline V gives CDR1 MDHEN, CDR2 SYDVKM. The CDR3 covers 13 residues. V dropped 7 bases and J dropped 3 bases, with 10 bases sitting between them. The CDR3 sequence: CASTGDVYNEQFF. The DNA of the CDR3 is TGTGCCAGCACAGGGGATGTCTACAATGAGCAGTTCTTC.

This clonotype showed up just a few times. The rearrangement joins TRBV20-1 to TRBJ2-3, with TRBD2 identical over 9 bases. CDR3 length: 15 residues. The J segment lost 5 bases and the V segment lost 5 bases, leaving 11 bases of the junction unmatched. CDR1 and CDR2 from the germline V gene are DFQATT and SNEGSKA (reference sequence). CDR3 DNA: TGCAGTGCTTTGAGAATAGCGGGGGCTGTAGATACGCAGTATTTT. This translates into CSALRIAGAVDTQYF.

As concerns this clonotype: Since a much larger clone is just one base distant, this may be a read error. V is TRBV10-3 and J is TRBJ1-2; weak D call: TRBD1 (5 bases). Germline V gene data show CDR1 as ENHRY and CDR2 as SYGVKD. Trimming cost V 7 bases and J 5 bases, with 29 bases left between them. This CDR3 contains 18 residues. The CDR3 DNA follows: TGTGCCATCAAAACTTATCGCCAGGGAGGAGGAGCGGTATATGGCTACACCTTC. Its protein product is CAIKTYRQGGGAVYGYTF.

In its sample, this clonotype was seen many times. The V gene is TRBV27, the J gene TRBJ1-1; D possibly corresponds to TRBD1 (5 bases). The V and J ends lost 6 bases and 11 bases respectively, with 19 bases between them. The CDR3 spans 13 residues. Germline CDR1 MNHEY, CDR2 SMNVEV (reference sequence). This CDR3 is CASSPGRIVKAFF. DNA for the CDR3: TGTGCCAGCAGCCCGGGACGGATTGTGAAGGCTTTCTTT.

At least ten counts were recorded for this clonotype. The chain uses TRBV10-3 and TRBJ2-5; D unresolved. Germline V gives CDR1 ENHRY, CDR2 SYGVKD. The CDR3 runs to 13 residues. V lost 7 bases, J lost 0 bases, and 9 bases lay in between. The CDR3 sequence: CAIKGQNQETQYF. In DNA form, the CDR3 reads TGTGCCATCAAAGGGCAGAACCAAGAGACCCAGTACTTC.

This clonotype has more than one count but fewer than ten. V usage is TRBV19 and J usage is TRBJ2-2; TRBD1 aligns across 7 bases. CDR1 and CDR2 from the germline V gene are LNHDA and SQIVND (reference sequence). The CDR3 is 13 residues long. Trimming cost V 3 bases and J 6 bases; bases outside gene matches: 1. CDR3 region: CASSMTGSGELFF. The CDR3 nucleotides read TGTGCCAGTAGTATGACAGGGTCCGGGGAGCTGTTTTTT.

For this clonotype: This may be a read error, as it is one base from a much larger clone. The rearrangement links TRBV13 to TRBJ1-1; unclear D gene. The length of the CDR3 is 14 residues. V was clipped by 5 bases and J by 0 bases, with 10 bases between them. CDR1 is PRHDT and CDR2 is FYEKMQ in the germline V gene (reference sequence). The CDR3 bases are TGTGCCAGCAGCCCCGGGCCAGTGAACACTGAAGCTTTCTTT. Its protein is CASSPGPVNTEAFF. Together with reference TRBV13 and TRBJ1-1, the CDR3 gives the full variable domain: AAGVIQSPRHLIKEKRETATLKCYPIPRHDTVYWYQQGPGQDPQFLISFYEKMQSDKGSIPDRFSAQQFSDYHSELNMSSLELGDSALYFCASSPGPVNTEAFFGQGTRLTVV.

This clonotype was counted ten times or more. The chain uses TRBV15 and TRBJ2-1; 8 positions agree with TRBD1. V was clipped by 0 bases and J by 5 bases; unmatched bases: 21. CDR1 is LNHNV and CDR2 is YYDKDF in the germline V gene (reference sequence). The CDR3 totals 21 residues. CDR3 amino acids: CATSRDEFKSAGGSANNEQFF. The CDR3 nucleotides are TGTGCCACCAGCAGAGATGAATTTAAGAGCGCAGGGGGCTCCGCCAACAATGAGCAGTTCTTC. Full variable domain (missing parts from reference TRBV15 and TRBJ2-1): DAMVIQNPRYQVTQFGKPVTLSCSQTLNHNVMYWYQQKSSQAPKLLFHYYDKDFNNEADTPDNFQSRRPNTSFCFLDIRSPGLGDTAMYLCATSRDEFKSAGGSANNEQFFGPGTRLTVL.

This clonotype was seen only a few times. The V and J genes are TRBV3-1 and TRBJ1-1; 7 bases line up with TRBD1. The J segment lost 5 bases and the V segment lost 6 bases, leaving 12 bases of the junction unmatched. This CDR3 is built from 15 residues. In germline, CDR1 is LGHDT, CDR2 YNNKEL (reference sequence). The CDR3 nucleotides read TGTGCCAGCAGTACAAGGGGGCATACAGATACTGAAGCTTTCTTT. Protein product: CASSTRGHTDTEAFF.

The gene calls are TRBV20-1 and TRBJ1-4, with a weak D call TRBD1 (6 bases). The V and J ends lost 6 bases and 7 bases respectively, with 15 bases between them. This CDR3 has 13 residues. The germline V gene has CDR1 DFQATT and CDR2 SNEGSKA (reference sequence). CDR3 loop: CSAADRRGEKLFF. CDR3 nucleotides: TGCAGTGCCGCCGACAGGCGGGGTGAAAAACTGTTTTTT.

This clonotype was counted at least ten times. The genes are TRBV13 and TRBJ1-1; tentative D call: TRBD1 (6 bases). The V end was cut by 1 base, the J end by 7 bases, with 16 bases between. The germline CDR1 and CDR2 sequences are PRHDT and FYEKMQ (reference sequence). This CDR3 has 15 residues. DNA for the CDR3: TGTGCCAGCAGCTTAGACTTCCAGGGGAGAGGTGAAGCTTTCTTT. Its protein product is CASSLDFQGRGEAFF. Supplemented by reference TRBV13 and TRBJ1-1, the full variable domain reads AAGVIQSPRHLIKEKRETATLKCYPIPRHDTVYWYQQGPGQDPQFLISFYEKMQSDKGSIPDRFSAQQFSDYHSELNMSSLELGDSALYFCASSLDFQGRGEAFFGQGTRLTVV.

There are many counts of this clonotype. This rearrangement joins TRBV12-3 or TRBV12-4 to TRBJ2-5; the match to TRBD1 covers 7 bases. Germline trimming cut 5 bases from V and 4 bases from J; bases unmatched to any gene: 4. CDR3 length: 13 amino acids. The CDR3 protein is CASSEGTAETQYF. The DNA of the CDR3 is TGTGCCAGCAGTGAGGGGACAGCAGAGACCCAGTACTTC.

The chain joins TRBV7-6 to TRBJ2-1; D might be TRBD2 (6 bases). V lost 5 bases, J lost 3 bases, and 14 bases lay in between. This CDR3 has 15 residues. Per the germline V gene, CDR1 is SGHVS and CDR2 is FNYEAQ. CDR3 sequence: CASSPLSGDYNEQFF. The CDR3 DNA follows: TGTGCCAGCAGCCCACTTAGCGGAGACTACAATGAGCAGTTCTTC.

The table lists this clonotype with many counts. The chain employs TRBV14 and TRBJ2-7; D could derive from TRBD1 or TRBD2 (5 bases each). The V gene lost 1 base and the J gene lost 1 base, with 8 bases spanning the gap. CDR3 length: 14 residues. The germline gives CDR1 SGHDN, CDR2 FVKESK. The CDR3 coding sequence is TGTGCCAGCAGCCAAGTGGGACGGTCCTACGAGCAGTACTTC. It encodes CASSQVGRSYEQYF. Combining the CDR3 with reference TRBV14 and TRBJ2-7 gives the whole variable domain EAGVTQFPSHSVIEKGQTVTLRCDPISGHDNLYWYRRVMGKEIKFLLHFVKESKQDESGMPNNRFLAERTGGTYSTLKVQPAELEDSGVYFCASSQVGRSYEQYFGPGTRLTVT.

This clonotype occurred many times. This rearrangement joins TRBV5-4 to TRBJ2-7; 8 nucleotides agree with TRBD1. Germline V gene sequence: CDR1 SGHNT, CDR2 YYREEE (reference sequence). V shed 3 bases, J shed 0 bases, and the junction held 2 bases outside the gene matches. The CDR3 sequence is 14 residues long. CDR3 nucleotides: TGTGCCAGCAGCTCCGGGACAGGCTCCTACGAGCAGTACTTC. Residues: CASSSGTGSYEQYF.

In its sample, this clonotype was seen many times. The chain has TRBV7-2 and TRBJ2-7, with 7 bases that match TRBD2. The junction had 2 bases not matched to a gene; V was cut back by 3 bases and J by 3 bases. This CDR3 has 13 residues. CDR1 SGHTA and CDR2 FQGNSA come from the germline V gene. In DNA, the CDR3 is TGTGCCAGCAGCTTCAGCGGGAACTACGAGCAGTACTTC. Residues: CASSFSGNYEQYF.

This clonotype was recorded many times. The chain uses TRBV6-1 and TRBJ2-4, with D perhaps given as TRBD1 or TRBD2 (6 bases each). Germline CDR1 is MNHNS and CDR2 is SASEGT. This CDR3 has 13 amino acids. With 4 bases removed from V and 8 bases from J, the gap between germline ends came to 12 bases. Here the CDR3 DNA reads TGTGCCAGCAGTGGGGGGGCCGTGGACATTCAGTACTTC. Encoded protein: CASSGGAVDIQYF.

V usage is TRBV6-6 and J usage is TRBJ1-2; TRBD1 matches at 10 bases. CDR1 is MNHNY and CDR2 is SVGAGI in the germline V gene (reference sequence). Unmatched junction bases numbered 6, after V lost 0 bases and J lost 8 bases. This CDR3 is built from 15 residues. CDR3 in amino acids: CASSYSDRGLRGYTF. The CDR3 bases are TGTGCCAGCAGTTACTCCGACAGGGGGCTCCGGGGCTACACCTTC.